These T cell receptor beta chains were read from a single sample in a study of OX40 agonist ivuxolimab in advanced cancers. Some clones are missing from TCRdb's copy, which holds only in-frame ones; the method was immunoSEQ multiplex PCR. The sample records tens of thousands of clones, over 75% being singletons. The sequencing here drew on CD4+ or CD8+ T cells sorted from blood, taken in a trial of the OX40 agonist ivuxolimab. These receptors were collected from an adult with an advanced solid tumor such as melanoma, head and neck, liver or kidney cancer. Each CDR3 is given with its conserved first and last residue. The D gene is left open where the match is weak. Part of the rows lack a size; the others show once, few, many or a class for expanded clones.

CDR3: CAISESTPPRSYEQYF
size: .
J: TRBJ2-7
D: .
V: TRBV6-1

CDR3: CASSVGSMNTGELFF
size: .
J: TRBJ2-2
D: .
V: TRBV9

CDR3: CASSQSPTRGELFF
size: .
J: TRBJ2-2
D: .
V: TRBV6-6

CDR3: CASSTTGKQFF
size: .
J: TRBJ2-1
D: .
V: TRBV19

CDR3: CASSGLGYEQYF
size: .
J: TRBJ2-7
D: TRBD2
V: TRBV7-9

CDR3: CASSRQHSSDTQYF
size: .
J: TRBJ2-3
D: .
V: TRBV19

CDR3: CASSRGTSGRTGELFF
size: .
J: TRBJ2-2
D: TRBD2
V: TRBV7-2

CDR3: CASSRTPSGHEQYF
size: .
J: TRBJ2-7
D: TRBD2
V: TRBV7-2

CDR3: CASSRTGGMDTQYF
size: .
J: TRBJ2-3
D: TRBD1
V: TRBV28

CDR3: CASSLGQGARSGNTIYF
size: .
J: TRBJ1-3
D: TRBD1
V: TRBV5-4

CDR3: CATSLKGGNQPQHF
size: .
J: TRBJ1-5
D: .
V: TRBV15

CDR3: CASSRGGQGSYEQYF
size: .
J: TRBJ2-7
D: .
V: TRBV14

CDR3: CASSSGQGDAEAFF
size: once
J: TRBJ1-1
D: TRBD1
V: TRBV5-1

CDR3: CATSRDRRTSTGYGYTF
size: .
J: TRBJ1-2
D: .
V: TRBV15

CDR3: CASSLGEMNTEAFF
size: .
J: TRBJ1-1
D: .
V: TRBV28

CDR3: CAWSDGGLYSTDTQYF
size: .
J: TRBJ2-3
D: TRBD2
V: TRBV30

CDR3: CASSLSLAQSYNEQFF
size: .
J: TRBJ2-1
D: .
V: TRBV27

CDR3: CASTQGDGNYGYTF
size: .
J: TRBJ1-2
D: .
V: TRBV28

CDR3: CAWRTSGGRELFF
size: .
J: TRBJ2-2
D: TRBD2
V: TRBV30

CDR3: CASGRADYGYTF
size: few
J: TRBJ1-2
D: .
V: TRBV2

CDR3: CASKTGSGTYEQYF
size: .
J: TRBJ2-7
D: .
V: TRBV6-1

CDR3: CASSSRTGGASEAFF
size: .
J: TRBJ1-1
D: TRBD1
V: TRBV7-9

CDR3: CSVGGGGEKLFF
size: .
J: TRBJ1-4
D: .
V: TRBV29-1

CDR3: CASSATGTQSGYTF
size: .
J: TRBJ1-2
D: .
V: TRBV2

CDR3: CASTMGLPNTGELFF
size: .
J: TRBJ2-2
D: TRBD2
V: TRBV28

CDR3: CASSLSSTSGGLLQETQYF
size: .
J: TRBJ2-5
D: TRBD2
V: TRBV28

CDR3: CASSLTEGEQYF
size: .
J: TRBJ2-7
D: .
V: TRBV28

CDR3: CASSQALASGDLYEQYF
size: .
J: .
D: TRBD2
V: TRBV4-2

CDR3: CASSPGTQNEKLFF
size: .
J: TRBJ1-4
D: .
V: TRBV2

CDR3: CASSWDPFDQPQHF
size: .
J: TRBJ1-5
D: .
V: TRBV18

CDR3: CASGDRNVGELFF
size: once
J: TRBJ2-2
D: .
V: TRBV6-6

CDR3: CASSIVGGSSYNEQFF
size: few
J: TRBJ2-1
D: .
V: TRBV19

CDR3: CAWRGQGDSPLHF
size: .
J: TRBJ1-6
D: TRBD1
V: TRBV30

CDR3: CASSLGGTSGGTDTQYF
size: .
J: TRBJ2-3
D: TRBD2
V: TRBV7-2

CDR3: CASSLRGVRAEQYF
size: .
J: TRBJ2-7
D: .
V: TRBV28

CDR3: CASRPNTVNYEQYF
size: .
J: TRBJ2-7
D: .
V: TRBV7-9

CDR3: CASSTEGQGYGYTF
size: .
J: TRBJ1-2
D: TRBD1
V: TRBV7-8

CDR3: CASKAREREKLFF
size: .
J: TRBJ1-4
D: .
V: TRBV6-5

CDR3: CANRPLSLVGGTQYF
size: .
J: TRBJ2-5
D: .
V: TRBV6-1

CDR3: CASSEGTGPYNEQFF
size: once
J: TRBJ2-1
D: .
V: TRBV6-1

CDR3: CASTQGSGTSGRALYF
size: once
J: TRBJ2-3
D: TRBD2
V: TRBV4-1

CDR3: CASRPAQGVHEQYF
size: .
J: TRBJ2-7
D: TRBD1
V: TRBV10-2

CDR3: CASSEQGPNTEAFF
size: .
J: TRBJ1-1
D: .
V: TRBV10-2

CDR3: CASSLYGPRTLGGYEQYF
size: .
J: TRBJ2-7
D: .
V: TRBV27

CDR3: CASSLGQRETQYF
size: .
J: TRBJ2-5
D: .
V: TRBV5-6

CDR3: CASSQDSTAYNEQFF
size: .
J: TRBJ2-1
D: .
V: TRBV4-2

CDR3: CASSYSDRGRDTQYF
size: once
J: TRBJ2-3
D: TRBD1
V: TRBV6-6

CDR3: CASSFSGNTIYF
size: .
J: TRBJ1-3
D: .
V: TRBV7-9

CDR3: CASSVGTGTSVNKQYF
size: .
J: TRBJ2-7
D: TRBD2
V: TRBV9

CDR3: CASSLGQSNQPQHF
size: once
J: TRBJ1-5
D: .
V: TRBV4-2

CDR3: CAISDRTGVSGEQYF
size: .
J: TRBJ2-7
D: TRBD1
V: TRBV10-3

CDR3: CATSRDPGRSRYGYTF
size: few
J: TRBJ1-2
D: .
V: TRBV15

CDR3: CASSSGGGYGYTF
size: .
J: TRBJ1-2
D: TRBD1
V: TRBV7-2